The clone carrying this T cell receptor (beta chain) was seen only a few times. In the authors' methods: Reference gene primer amplification gave estimated nucleated cell counts. Generated by immunoSEQ multiplex PCR, the TCRdb table keeps only in-frame clones and is missing some. From that table come the V and J calls and clone size; the DNA was used to work out D and trimming. The sample has about 220,000 clones, roughly 85% seen once. This sample stems from a study of blood T cell repertoires in COVID-19. Overall study: Samples came from the United States, Italy and Spain, spanning acute and convalescent COVID-19. The cDNA or gDNA used as material had been derived from T cells, B-cell-depleted T cells, or PBMCs.

This CDR3 region has 15 residues. Per germline, CDR1 SGHDT and CDR2 YYEEEE. The V gene lost 1 base and the J gene lost 6 bases, with 13 bases spanning the gap. Material: peripheral blood. The sequence derives from a middle-aged man who had recovered from COVID-19. This chain links TRBV5-6 with TRBJ2-2; possible D gene TRBD1, 5 bases. The CDR3 coding sequence is TGTGCCAGCAGCTTGTGGGGCAGGGTATCCGGGGAGCTGTTTTTT. This codes for CASSLWGRVSGELFF.